The clone carrying this TCR beta chain has just a few counts. Its target is not known. This record comes from a study of beta chain features in type 1 diabetes. CDR1 and CDR2 (germline): LNHDA, SQIVND (reference sequence). The CDR3 has 16 residues. J lost 3 bases, V lost 7 bases, and 12 bases had no gene match. Study findings and constraints: TCRB CDR3s were moderately but significantly shorter in Type 1 diabetes patients in all four CD4+ subsets.

Expressed TCRB transcripts were sequenced, since all the RNA that had been isolated was reverse transcribed. The assay was immunoSEQ multiplex PCR, and TCRdb's table has in-frame clones only and misses some. The data show about 340,000 clones, 9.3% seen once. The TCR originated in a man aged 25 to 40 with type 1 diabetes. V gene TRBV19 combines with J gene TRBJ1-5; TRBD1 matches 7 bases. The material sequenced was central memory CD4+ T cells from blood. The CDR3 DNA follows: TGTGCCAGTACCCAGACAGGGCAAGGTTCCAATCAGCCCCAGCATTTT. Its protein product is CASTQTGQGSNQPQHF.